These T cell receptor beta chains were read from a single sample in a study of post-analysis software for immune sequencing data. Each CDR3 protein gets one entry after TCRdb re-called the PCR reads with MiXCR. The sample gives hundreds of thousands of distinct CDR3 sequences, around 27% of which show up once; around 0.6% is in the top ten. Sample: blood. These receptors came from a girl aged 5-17 years with multiple sclerosis. CDR3s include the opening cysteine and the closing phenylalanine or tryptophan. A D gene is named only where the DNA matches it firmly. Size is omitted from some rows. Given values are once, few, many or a class for expanded clones.

D gene	clone size	V gene	J gene	CDR3 DNA	CDR3 protein
.	.	TRBV7-8	TRBJ2-7	TGTGCCAGCAGCTTATTTGGACAGATAAGCTCCTACGAGCAGTACTTC	CASSLFGQISSYEQYF
.	.	TRBV6-5	TRBJ1-4	TGTGCCAGCAGTTACTTTCACGGGGGGGAACTGTTTTTT	CASSYFHGGELFF
TRBD1	.	TRBV20-1	TRBJ2-5	TGCAGTGCTAGACCTCCGGGACAGGTTTTCTCAGAGACCCAGTACTTC	CSARPPGQVFSETQYF
TRBD2	.	TRBV20-1	TRBJ2-1	TGCAGTGCTAGAGAGAGACTAGCGGGAGTCCATGAGCAGTTCTTC	CSARERLAGVHEQFF
TRBD2	.	TRBV6-2/TRBV6-3	TRBJ2-4	TGTGCCAGCAGTTACTGGGGCACAAAACCGACTAGCGGGCAACTAGCCAAAAACATTCAGTACTTC	CASSYWGTKPTSGQLAKNIQYF
.	few	TRBV14	TRBJ2-5	TGTGCCAGCAGCCACCGGGACAACCAAGAGACCCAGTACTTC	CASSHRDNQETQYF
.	.	TRBV11-2	TRBJ1-2	TGTGCCAGCAGCCAAATGGGGTGCTATGGCCACACCTTC	CASSQMGCYGHTF
.	few	TRBV29-1	TRBJ2-3	TGCAGCGTTGCCTCCGGAGATACGCAGTATTTT	CSVASGDTQYF
.	.	TRBV4-1	TRBJ2-3	TGCGCCAGCAGCCAACTTACTACCACAGATACGCAGTATTTT	CASSQLTTTDTQYF
.	few	TRBV7-2	TRBJ2-7	TGTGCCAGCAGCACCCGGGACCGCCTCTACGAGCAGTACTTC	CASSTRDRLYEQYF
.	.	TRBV6-5	TRBJ1-2	TGTGCCAGCAGTCCACCAGAGGTGGCAGGGAGAGGCTACACCTTC	CASSPPEVAGRGYTF
TRBD1	.	TRBV6-5	TRBJ2-1	TGTGCCAGCAGTTCTCGCGGGACAGGGGGTGGTGAGCAGTTCTTC	CASSSRGTGGGEQFF
TRBD2	few	TRBV7-2	TRBJ2-7	TGTGCCAGCAGGATACTAGCGGGAGGGCCTGACTCCTACGAGCAGTACTTC	CASRILAGGPDSYEQYF
.	few	TRBV7-2	TRBJ1-5	TGTGCCAGCAGCCTTACAGATAGCAATCAGCCCCAGCATTTT	CASSLTDSNQPQHF
TRBD2	.	TRBV19	TRBJ2-1	TGTGCCAGTAGTCCGGGGACTAGCGGGAGATGGGACAATGAGCAGTTCTTC	CASSPGTSGRWDNEQFF
TRBD2	.	TRBV2	TRBJ2-1	TGTGCCAGCCCAACAAGCGGGATTACGGATGAGCAGTTCTTC	CASPTSGITDEQFF
TRBD1	few	TRBV12-3/TRBV12-4	TRBJ1-1	TGTGCCAGCAGTTCCCGGGACAGGGGGCGGAAGAACACTGAAGCTTTCTTT	CASSSRDRGRKNTEAFF
.	.	TRBV7-9	TRBJ2-7	TGTGCCAGCAGCCCCGTGGGGGGCGCGTTCGAGCAGTACTTC	CASSPVGGAFEQYF
.	few	TRBV20-1	TRBJ2-5	TGCAGTGAGGGTAGCCCAGGAGAGACCCAGTACTTC	CSEGSPGETQYF
TRBD2	many	TRBV5-1	TRBJ2-3	TGTGCCAGCAGTGGGACTAGCGGGAGCACAGATACGCAGTATTTT	CASSGTSGSTDTQYF
.	.	TRBV24-1	TRBJ1-5	TGTGCCACCAGTGTTCCAGACAGTCCCCCCCAGCATTTT	CATSVPDSPPQHF
TRBD2	few	TRBV28	TRBJ2-7	TGTGCCAGCAGTGCAGGGCTAGCGGGCAAAAGGGGCGAGCAGTACTTC	CASSAGLAGKRGEQYF
TRBD2	few	TRBV20-1	TRBJ2-1	TGCAGTGCTAGAGATCAAGCGGGAGCCTACAATGAGCAGTTCTTC	CSARDQAGAYNEQFF
TRBD2	.	TRBV27	TRBJ2-7	TGTGCCAGCAGTTTTGAGGCTAGCGGCCCCTACGAGCAGTACTTC	CASSFEASGPYEQYF
.	few	TRBV2	TRBJ1-5	TGTGCCAGCAGAGTCGACAGGAATCAGCCCCAGCATTTT	CASRVDRNQPQHF
.	few	TRBV7-9	TRBJ1-4	TGTGCCAGCAGCTTAGGGCACAGATCAAATGAAAAACTGTTTTTT	CASSLGHRSNEKLFF
TRBD2	.	TRBV5-1	TRBJ2-1	TGCGCCAGCAGGAGGGAGGGACTTGATGAGCAGTTCTTC	CASRREGLDEQFF
.	.	TRBV20-1	TRBJ2-3	TGCAGTGCTAGAGAGTGGGGTCCAGATATGCAGTATTTT	CSAREWGPDMQYF
.	many	TRBV7-2	TRBJ2-3	TGTGCCAGCAGCTTCAGGACTAGCACAGATACGCAGTATTTT	CASSFRTSTDTQYF
TRBD1	few	TRBV11-2	TRBJ1-1	TGTGCCAGCAGCTTAGGGGCAGGGGGCCACACTGAAGCTTTCTTT	CASSLGAGGHTEAFF
TRBD2	few	TRBV5-1	TRBJ2-1	TGCGCCAGCAGCTTGGTCCTAGCGGGGGGGCCCGGTGAGCAGTTCTTC	CASSLVLAGGPGEQFF
TRBD1	few	TRBV5-1	TRBJ2-5	TGCGCCAGCAGCGGGAGCCGGGACAGCTGGAACCGAGAGACCCAGTACTTC	CASSGSRDSWNRETQYF
TRBD1	few	TRBV7-2	TRBJ2-7	TGTGCCAGCAGCCTATACAGGGGGCCGGACGAGCAGTACTTC	CASSLYRGPDEQYF
.	few	TRBV20-1	TRBJ2-7	TGCAGTGCTAGTGGGGGGAACAGACCCGAAAACATGGGTTACGAGCAGTACTTC	CSASGGNRPENMGYEQYF
.	few	TRBV20-1	TRBJ2-7	TGCAGTGTCTTAGCGACCTCGACCTACGAGCAGTACTTC	CSVLATSTYEQYF
.	.	TRBV27	TRBJ2-7	TGTGCCAGCAGTTTATACCCTCGGGGCGAGCAGTACTTC	CASSLYPRGEQYF
.	.	TRBV2	TRBJ1-5	TGTGCCAGCACCGACGGGTATAGCAATCAGCCCCAGCATTTT	CASTDGYSNQPQHF
TRBD1	few	TRBV29-1	TRBJ1-2	TGCAGCGTTGGGGACAGGGGAGGGAGTGGCTACACCTTC	CSVGDRGGSGYTF
.	.	TRBV3-1	TRBJ2-7	TGTGCCAGCAGCTACCGGGACACGAGAAGGCACGAGCAGTACTTC	CASSYRDTRRHEQYF
TRBD2	.	TRBV7-6	TRBJ2-3	TGTGCCACCTCGAGAAGCGGGGGGAGCACAGATACGCAGTATTTT	CATSRSGGSTDTQYF
.	many	TRBV6-5	TRBJ1-2	TGTGCCACATCTCAACAGCTACCTAACTATGGCTACACCTTC	CATSQQLPNYGYTF
.	.	TRBV15	TRBJ2-7	TGTGCCACCAGCAGAGATACAGGACGAAGGGCCTACGAGCAGTACTTC	CATSRDTGRRAYEQYF
.	.	TRBV6-5	TRBJ2-2	TGTGCCAGCAGTTATGCGGAGCTAGGCGGGGAGCTGTTTTTT	CASSYAELGGELFF
.	.	TRBV7-2	TRBJ2-7	TGTGCCAGCAGCTCAGGGGTCCATCAAGAGACCCGGTACTTC	CASSSGVHQETRYF
.	few	TRBV29-1	TRBJ2-5	TGCAGCGTGGACCCCGGGCTTGAAGAGACCCAGTACTTC	CSVDPGLEETQYF
.	few	TRBV18	TRBJ2-3	TGTGCCAGCTCGCCCGGGGACGGCGATACTAGCACAGATACGCAGTATTTT	CASSPGDGDTSTDTQYF
.	.	TRBV10-3	TRBJ1-2	TGTGCCATCAGTGAGGCAGGGTCAGCTAACTATGGCTACACCTTC	CAISEAGSANYGYTF
.	.	TRBV10-1	TRBJ2-7	TGCGCCAGCAGTGAGTCAGTGAGCGAGCAGTACTTC	CASSESVSEQYF
.	few	TRBV6-2/TRBV6-3	TRBJ1-1	TGTGCCAGCAGATCCGGGACCTTGAACACTGAAGCTTTCTTT	CASRSGTLNTEAFF
.	few	TRBV12-3/TRBV12-4	TRBJ1-5	TGTGCCAGCAGTTTGGCAGGGATTCATCAGCCCCAGCATTTT	CASSLAGIHQPQHF
.	few	TRBV11-1	TRBJ2-1	TGTGCCAGCAGCTTAGCCAGGAACTCCTACAATGAGCAGTTCTTC	CASSLARNSYNEQFF
TRBD1	.	TRBV5-1	TRBJ1-4	TGCGCCAGCAGCCTCGGACAGGGGGCAGTTTTCGAAAAACTGTTTTTT	CASSLGQGAVFEKLFF
.	.	TRBV5-5	TRBJ2-6	TGTGCCAGCAGCTCAGACTCAAACAGGGCCAACGTCCTGACTTTC	CASSSDSNRANVLTF
TRBD2	.	TRBV6-6	TRBJ2-1	TGTGCCAGCAGCATGACTAGCGGGCAGTTCTTC	CASSMTSGQFF
.	many	TRBV5-1	TRBJ1-2	TGCGCCAGCGGAACCGGGACCGCCAACTATGGCTACACCTTC	CASGTGTANYGYTF
TRBD1	.	TRBV20-1	TRBJ2-7	TGCAGTGCTCTACGCCGGGACAGGGTCTACGAGCAGTACTTC	CSALRRDRVYEQYF
.	.	TRBV28	TRBJ1-4	TGTGCCAGCAGCGACGGCCTAGGTGGTGAAAAACTGTTTTTT	CASSDGLGGEKLFF